Below, 21 T cell receptor beta chains from the same sample are listed, as sequenced in a study of T cells expressing NK-cell markers (dated by TCRdb to 2018 to 2021). Library generation was performed with 5' RACE. The run used an Illumina HiSeq 2000. TCRdb reprocessed the reads into one record per CDR3 protein sequence, lacking DNA. The sample table records 200,000 to 300,000 distinct CDR3 sequences. Around 4.3% of the sample belongs to the ten largest clones. Material for sequencing was blood T cells: a sorted CD56 or NKG2C T cell subset, CD4+ or CD8+ T cells, or bulk PBMC T cells (not recorded which). The origin of the receptors is a woman aged 18-70 years in good health.

V usage is TRBV5-1 and J usage is TRBJ2-1; without DNA, the TCRdb call of TRBD1 cannot be checked. The CDR3 length is 16 residues. In germline, CDR1 is SGHRS, CDR2 YFSETQ. This CDR3 is CASSSTGAAGVNEQFF.

The chain joins TRBV4-2 to TRBJ2-3; TCRdb picks TRBD1, but there is no DNA to check that call. The germline V gene encodes CDR1 LGHNA and CDR2 YNFKEQ. CDR3 length: 19 residues. The CDR3 loop reads CASSQDDSSLPRTTDTQYF.

The genes are TRBV28 and TRBJ2-3; TCRdb reports TRBD2, a call that lacks DNA to check it against. Germline assignment: CDR1 MDHEN and CDR2 SYDVKM. The CDR3 loop spans 16 amino acids. This CDR3 is CASSLGLAPSTDTQYF.

CDR3 sequence: CATSVRSSYNEQFF. The chain uses TRBV24-1 and TRBJ2-1. Germline V gene data show CDR1 as KGHDR and CDR2 as SFDVKD. CDR3 length equals 14 residues.

The chain is built from TRBV29-1 and TRBJ1-2; TCRdb designates TRBD1, a call that cannot be tested without DNA. The CDR3 contains 15 residues. Germline V CDR1 and CDR2: SQVTM, ANQGSEA. The CDR3 loop is CSYTPPAGGLDGYTF.

This sequence joins TRBV6-5 and TRBJ1-1; TCRdb designates TRBD1, a call that cannot be tested without DNA. CDR1 and CDR2 from the germline V gene are MNHEY and SVGAGI. CDR3 length equals 15 residues. CDR3 region: CASSYGGVMNTEAFF.

The chain uses TRBV7-2 and TRBJ2-1; lacking DNA, the TRBD2 call made by TCRdb goes unchecked. The CDR3 loop spans 16 amino acids. CDR1 SGHTA and CDR2 FQGNSA come from the germline V gene. The CDR3 loop reads CASSQSLAGSFNEQFF. Looking up the rest from reference TRBV7-2 and TRBJ2-1 gives the full variable domain: GAGVSQSPSNKVTEKGKDVELRCDPISGHTALYWYRQSLGQGLEFLIYFQGNSAPDKSGLPSDRFSAERTGGSVSTLTIQRTQQEDSAVYLCASSQSLAGSFNEQFFGPGTRLTVL.

J is TRBJ2-3 and V is TRBV7-3; TCRdb proposes TRBD1, but this gene call is untestable without DNA. Germline lookup yields CDR1 SGHTA and CDR2 FQGTGA. This CDR3 comprises 16 residues. The CDR3 reads CASSYHRSGSTDTQYF. The whole variable domain, filled in from reference TRBV7-3 and TRBJ2-3, reads GAGVSQTPSNKVTEKGKYVELRCDPISGHTALYWYRQSLGQGPEFLIYFQGTGAADDSGLPNDRFFAVRPEGSVSTLKIQRTERGDSAVYLCASSYHRSGSTDTQYFGPGTRLTVL.

The genes are TRBV21-1 and TRBJ2-7; TCRdb's D gene call, TRBD1, goes unchecked for lack of DNA. TRBV21-1 is classified as a pseudogene. The CDR3 covers 16 residues. CDR3 sequence: CASSKEPGQGDYEQYF.

This chain links TRBV5-6 with TRBJ2-7; there is no DNA to check the TCRdb D call of TRBD1. This CDR3 has 13 residues. Germline V lookup: CDR1 SGHDT, CDR2 YYEEEE. This CDR3 reads CASSALVAYEQYF.

The chain uses TRBV25-1 and TRBJ2-1; TCRdb selects TRBD1, and the lack of DNA leaves this call unchecked. The germline V gene encodes CDR1 MGHDK and CDR2 SYGVNS. CDR3 length: 11 residues. The CDR3 sequence: CASGSVGAKFF.

This chain links TRBV3-1 with TRBJ2-3; there is no DNA to check the TCRdb D call of TRBD2. Germline CDR1 and CDR2: LGHDT and YNNKEL (reference sequence). CDR3 length: 15 residues. The CDR3 spells CASSPGLAGIDTQYF.

The chain links TRBV6-2 or TRBV6-3 to TRBJ2-5; TCRdb designates TRBD2, a call that cannot be tested without DNA. From germline, CDR1 is MNHEY and CDR2 SVGEGT. The CDR3 loop spans 20 amino acids. The CDR3 sequence is CASSYSAGTQRTSSRETQYF.

The chain carries TRBV6-1 and TRBJ2-4; TCRdb picks TRBD1, but there is no DNA to check that call. The germline V gene encodes CDR1 MNHNS and CDR2 SASEGT. CDR3 length: 15 residues. The CDR3 loop reads CASRGQGLAKNIQYF.

V and J are TRBV18 and TRBJ2-6. This CDR3 is 18 amino acids long. From germline, CDR1 is KGHSH and CDR2 LQKENI. The CDR3 is CASSPQAGGSSGANVLTF.

The V gene is TRBV9, the J gene TRBJ1-5; checking the TCRdb D call of TRBD1 is not possible without DNA. This CDR3 contains 13 residues. Germline-derived CDR1 and CDR2 are SGDLS and YYNGEE. The CDR3 is CASSSRSNQPQHF.

The chain couples TRBV25-1 to TRBJ2-2; TCRdb's D call of TRBD2 is untestable without DNA. This CDR3 is built from 16 residues. The germline V gene encodes CDR1 MGHDK and CDR2 SYGVNS. This CDR3 is CASSEGGSGRWRELFF.

The chain couples TRBV3-1 to TRBJ1-4. This CDR3 has 14 amino acids. CDR1 is LGHDT and CDR2 is YNNKEL in the germline V gene (reference sequence). The CDR3 protein is CASSQDLGVEKLFF.

The chain carries TRBV11-2 and TRBJ1-6; TCRdb's assignment of TRBD1 cannot be checked, as there is no DNA. The CDR3 extends over 18 amino acids. Germline CDR1 reads SGHAT; CDR2 reads FQNNGV. The CDR3 here is CASSLPPGDRAYNSPLHF. Full variable domain (outside the CDR3, taken from reference TRBV11-2 and TRBJ1-6): EAGVAQSPRYKIIEKRQSVAFWCNPISGHATLYWYQQILGQGPKLLIQFQNNGVVDDSQLPKDRFSAERLKGVDSTLKIQPAKLEDSAVYLCASSLPPGDRAYNSPLHFGNGTRLTVT.

The CDR3: CASSIGGPRSYNEQFF. This sequence joins TRBV9 and TRBJ2-1; without DNA, the TCRdb call of TRBD1 cannot be checked. The CDR3 is made up of 16 amino acids. Germline CDR1 reads SGDLS; CDR2 reads YYNGEE.

The gene calls are TRBV3-1 and TRBJ1-2. The CDR3 totals 15 residues. CDR1 is LGHDT, CDR2 YNNKEL, per germline (reference sequence). The CDR3 loop reads CASSQDPARTGGYTF.